A single sample is the source of the 26 T cell receptor beta chains below, sequenced in a study of spatial heterogeneity in lung cancer. Findings of the study overall: Tumoral mutation counts were tracked by counts of expanded intratumoral alpha and beta TCRs.

Sample time point: sample taken at primary tumor resection. MiXCR, applied by TCRdb to the 5' RACE reads, yields one record per CDR3 protein. The sample lists 100,000 or so distinct CDR3 sequences; about 4.6% were seen once. Their target antigens are unknown. The specimen comprised lung tumor tissue, sampled at surgery. Receptor source: a male donor with early-stage non-small cell lung cancer.

This clonotype was counted a single time. This may be a read error: a much more frequent sequence differs by one nucleotide. The rearrangement joins TRBV6-5 to TRBJ1-2; weak D call: TRBD1 (6 bases). The CDR3 is 15 residues long. CDR1 is MNHEY, CDR2 SVGAGI, per germline. The CDR3 loop reads CTSSFRGRGAYGYTF. CDR3 bases: TGTACCAGCAGTTTCAGGGGTAGGGGGGCCTATGGCTACACCTTC.

This clonotype was detected only a few times. J is TRBJ1-2 and V is TRBV6-5; D is possibly TRBD1 (5 bases). This CDR3 contains 13 residues. CDR1 and CDR2 (germline): MNHEY, SVGAGI. Trimming left V 2 bases short and J 4 bases short, with 8 bases between. CDR3 protein: CASSYAGLYGYTF. In nucleotides, the CDR3 is TGTGCCAGCAGTTACGCGGGACTCTATGGCTACACCTTC.

This clonotype was detected many times. The CDR3 loop reads CSTPIPNTGELFF. The CDR3 bases are TGCAGTACACCCATTCCGAACACCGGGGAGCTGTTTTTT. V gene TRBV20-1 combines with J gene TRBJ2-2; D is unresolved. The V gene lost 8 bases and the J gene lost 0 bases, with 10 bases spanning the gap. This CDR3 has 13 residues. The germline CDR1 and CDR2 sequences are DFQATT and SNEGSKA (reference sequence).

The V call is TRBV28, the J call TRBJ1-5; no clear D gene. V was clipped by 8 bases and J by 2 bases, with 13 bases between them. Germline CDR1 MDHEN, CDR2 SYDVKM. The CDR3 covers 14 residues. The CDR3 sequence is CASDLGLGNQPQHF. The DNA of the CDR3 is TGTGCCAGCGACCTTGGTTTAGGCAATCAGCCCCAGCATTTT.

This clonotype has a count of ten or more. CDR3 residues: CASSRDRGSYNSPLHF. CDR3 in DNA: TGCGCCAGCAGCCGTGACAGAGGCTCCTATAATTCACCCCTCCACTTT. V and J are TRBV5-1 and TRBJ1-6; possibly TRBD1 for D (5 bases). Trimming shortened V by 4 bases and J by 0 bases, and 11 bases separated the two germline ends. This CDR3 spans 16 amino acids. CDR1 and CDR2 from the germline V gene are SGHRS and YFSETQ.

Of note for this clonotype: One junction end does not reproduce the germline sequence, and a read error may be involved. The rearrangement joins TRBV7-7 to TRBJ2-5, with 7 bases fitting TRBD2. Germline V gene data show CDR1 as SSHAT and CDR2 as FNYEAQ (reference sequence). The length of the CDR3 is 15 residues. The CDR3 region has the DNA TGTGCTAGCAGCCCGATCCAGACTAGCAGCCAGACCCAGTACTTC. Translated, it gives CASSPIQTSSQTQYF. Full variable domain (rest looked up from reference TRBV7-7 and TRBJ2-5): GAGVSQSPRYKVTKRGQDVTLRCDPISSHATLYWYQQALGQGPEFLTYFNYEAQPDKSGLPSDRFSAERPEGSISTLTIQRTEQRDSAMYRCASSPIQTSSQTQYFGPGTRLLVL.

This clonotype was recorded many times. The chain combines TRBV6-2 or TRBV6-3 with TRBJ1-6; D is uncertain. Germline V CDR1 and CDR2: MNHEY, SVGEGT. This CDR3 is 13 amino acids long. Trimming cost V 4 bases and J 7 bases, with 8 bases left between them. As DNA, the CDR3 is TGTGCCAGCAGTTGGACGGAGAATTCACCCCTCCACTTT. It specifies CASSWTENSPLHF.

There are a few counts of this clonotype. V and J are TRBV7-9 and TRBJ2-7; D unclear. The CDR3 is 13 amino acids. Germline V gene lookup returns CDR1 SEHNR and CDR2 FQNEAQ (reference sequence). V was clipped by 10 bases and J by 2 bases, with 15 bases between them. DNA for the CDR3: TGTGCCACCTCCCGCAGCGAGACCTACGAGCAGTACTTC. Translated, it gives CATSRSETYEQYF.

This clonotype has just a few counts. The chain carries TRBV29-1 and TRBJ2-7; 8 bases line up with TRBD1. Germline CDR1 reads SQVTM; CDR2 reads ANQGSEA. V shed 6 bases, J shed 6 bases, and the junction held 10 bases outside the gene matches. This CDR3 is 13 amino acids long. CDR3 protein: CSVSRTGLGEQYF. The CDR3 region has the DNA TGCAGCGTGAGTCGGACAGGGTTGGGCGAGCAGTACTTC.

At least ten counts were recorded for this clonotype. V gene TRBV6-5 combines with J gene TRBJ2-3; D unclear. Trimming removed 0 bases at V and 8 bases at J, with 12 bases between. CDR3 size: 14 residues. CDR1 and CDR2 (germline): MNHEY, SVGAGI. In DNA, the CDR3 is TGTGCCAGCAGTTACTCCAAGGCGACGGTTACGCAGTATTTT. The encoded protein is CASSYSKATVTQYF.

As regards this clonotype: A much larger clone lies a single base off, so this may be a read error. The chain uses TRBV6-6 and TRBJ2-3, with a possible D match to TRBD2 (6 bases). CDR3 length equals 13 residues. Germline-derived CDR1 and CDR2 are MNHNY and SVGAGI (reference sequence). The CDR3 loop reads CATTGRSAETQYF. As DNA, the CDR3 is TGTGCCACCACGGGGAGGAGTGCAGAAACGCAGTATTTT.

This clonotype turned up a few times. The V gene is TRBV5-5, the J gene TRBJ2-2; D is undetermined. The germline gives CDR1 SGHKS, CDR2 YYEKEE (reference sequence). Trimming shortened V by 2 bases and J by 0 bases, and 8 bases separated the two germline ends. This CDR3 has 15 amino acids. CDR3 bases: TGTGCCAGCAGCTTATGGAGAACGAACACCGGGGAGCTGTTTTTT. It is translated as CASSLWRTNTGELFF.

This clonotype was observed many times. The V gene is TRBV7-8, the J gene TRBJ1-2; 7 bases align to TRBD1. Germline lookup yields CDR1 SGHVS and CDR2 FQNEAQ. Unmatched junction bases numbered 10, after V lost 2 bases and J lost 4 bases. This CDR3 is built from 16 residues. The DNA for the CDR3 is TGTGCCAGCAGCTTATTCCGGGACAGACCTGGCTATGGCTACACCTTC. Translated: CASSLFRDRPGYGYTF.

This clonotype was seen ten or more times. This chain links TRBV3-1 with TRBJ1-6; no definite D call. V dropped 0 bases and J dropped 13 bases, with 16 bases sitting between them. CDR1 LGHDT and CDR2 YNNKEL come from the germline V gene (reference sequence). This CDR3 spans 15 amino acids. Written as DNA, the CDR3 is TGTGCCAGCAGCCAAGATTTGAGCGGCGTGCGGCCCCTCCACTTT. As protein: CASSQDLSGVRPLHF. Variable domain in full (rest from reference TRBV3-1 and TRBJ1-6): DTAVSQTPKYLVTQMGNDKSIKCEQNLGHDTMYWYKQDSKKFLKIMFSYNNKELIINETVPNRFSPKSPDKAHLNLHINSLELGDSAVYFCASSQDLSGVRPLHFGNGTRLTVT.

In its sample, this clonotype was seen many times. The chain has TRBV4-1 and TRBJ2-7; D gene ambiguous. Per the germline V gene, CDR1 is MGHRA and CDR2 is YSYEKL. This CDR3 is 14 amino acids long. The V gene lost 5 bases and the J gene lost 0 bases, with 11 bases spanning the gap. The CDR3 loop reads CASSYSKGSYEQYF. In DNA, the CDR3 is TGCGCCAGCAGCTATAGTAAGGGCTCCTACGAGCAGTACTTC.

The CDR3 sequence: CSVRSGANVLTF. DNA for the CDR3: TGCAGCGTTCGCTCTGGGGCCAACGTCCTGACTTTC. The gene calls are TRBV29-1 and TRBJ2-6; D is unresolved. Germline assignment: CDR1 SQVTM and CDR2 ANQGSEA. Trimming took 5 bases from V and 0 from J, leaving 2 bases between them. This CDR3 has 12 residues.

This clonotype was seen repeatedly, ten times or more. This sequence joins TRBV7-9 and TRBJ1-4, with no clear D. V lost 1 base and J 6 bases, leaving 15 bases between the germline ends. This CDR3 comprises 16 residues. Looked up from germline, CDR1 is SEHNR and CDR2 is FQNEAQ (reference sequence). The CDR3 DNA reads TGTGCCAGCAGCTTAGGGACCGGGAGTATGGATGAAAAACTGTTTTTT. Translating it yields CASSLGTGSMDEKLFF.

This clonotype has just a few counts. The rearrangement joins TRBV7-9 to TRBJ1-2; no firm D call. The CDR3 sequence is 14 residues long. Trimming removed 3 bases from V and 0 bases from J, with 8 bases in between. CDR1 SEHNR and CDR2 FQNEAQ come from the germline V gene (reference sequence). The CDR3 sequence: CASSLAAANYGYTF. The CDR3 coding sequence is TGTGCCAGCAGCTTGGCGGCAGCTAACTATGGCTACACCTTC.

The rearrangement links TRBV7-2 to TRBJ2-1; D not resolved. This CDR3 is built from 13 residues. CDR1 and CDR2 (germline): SGHTA, FQGNSA. Trimming pared 5 bases from V and 5 bases from J, leaving 10 bases between. The CDR3 reads CASSADPNNEQFF. The CDR3 bases are TGTGCCAGCAGCGCGGACCCTAACAATGAGCAGTTCTTC.

This clonotype occurred many times. The genes are TRBV10-1 and TRBJ2-7; unclear D gene. Trimming took 2 bases from V and 0 from J, leaving 5 bases between them. Per the germline V gene, CDR1 is WNHNN and CDR2 is SYGVQD (reference sequence). This CDR3 spans 13 amino acids. CDR3 coding DNA: TGCGCCAGCAGTGAGGCCCACTCCTACGAGCAGTACTTC. Protein sequence: CASSEAHSYEQYF.

J is TRBJ1-2 and V is TRBV6-1; D may be TRBD1 (5 bases). The CDR3 has 15 residues. In germline, CDR1 is MNHNS, CDR2 SASEGT. V was pared by 5 bases and J by 7 bases, with 20 bases between. The CDR3 sequence: CASSLQRRGGSGYTF. The DNA of the CDR3 is TGTGCCAGCAGTCTCCAGCGGAGGGGAGGCAGTGGCTACACCTTC.

The chain employs TRBV28 and TRBJ1-4; D is perhaps TRBD1 (5 bases). Trimming took 8 bases from V and 7 from J, leaving 26 bases between them. In germline, CDR1 is MDHEN, CDR2 SYDVKM. CDR3 length: 17 residues. In nucleotides, the CDR3 is TGTGCCAGCGACTCCCGACGTGGGGGGAAGTGGGTTGAAAAACTGTTTTTT. This encodes CASDSRRGGKWVEKLFF.

This chain's CDR3 is CASSLVGSRNQPQHF. The CDR3 DNA reads as TGTGCCAGCAGCTTAGTGGGATCGCGCAATCAGCCCCAGCATTTT. The rearrangement joins TRBV7-2 to TRBJ1-5; no reliable D call. CDR3 length: 15 amino acids. Germline V gene sequence: CDR1 SGHTA, CDR2 FQGNSA. Deletions cut 1 base from V and 2 bases from J, with 9 bases between.

The V and J genes are TRBV3-1 and TRBJ2-7; tentative D call: TRBD2 (6 bases). V was pared by 1 base and J by 4 bases, with 17 bases between. The length of the CDR3 is 16 residues. CDR1 is LGHDT and CDR2 is YNNKEL in the germline V gene (reference sequence). CDR3 sequence (DNA): TGTGCCAGCAGCCAAGGAGGTGCGGGGCTGGGGTACGAGCAGTACTTC. This encodes CASSQGGAGLGYEQYF.

This clonotype was found many times. The chain couples TRBV18 to TRBJ1-1, with TRBD1 matching 8 bases. Germline CDR1 reads KGHSH; CDR2 reads LQKENI. CDR3 size: 12 residues. After removal of 3 bases from V and 11 bases from J, the junction contained 5 bases not matched to a gene. CDR3 DNA sequence: TGTGCCAGCTCACCCGGACAGGGAAGGGCTTTCTTT. This translates into CASSPGQGRAFF.

This clonotype was seen repeatedly, ten times or more. V and J are TRBV5-1 and TRBJ1-2; D not resolved. CDR1 is SGHRS, CDR2 YFSETQ, per germline. The V gene lost 4 bases and the J gene lost 5 bases, with 12 bases spanning the gap. The length of the CDR3 is 13 residues. CDR3 loop: CASSADGRYGYTF. The CDR3, as DNA: TGCGCCAGCAGCGCAGACGGCAGATATGGCTACACCTTC.